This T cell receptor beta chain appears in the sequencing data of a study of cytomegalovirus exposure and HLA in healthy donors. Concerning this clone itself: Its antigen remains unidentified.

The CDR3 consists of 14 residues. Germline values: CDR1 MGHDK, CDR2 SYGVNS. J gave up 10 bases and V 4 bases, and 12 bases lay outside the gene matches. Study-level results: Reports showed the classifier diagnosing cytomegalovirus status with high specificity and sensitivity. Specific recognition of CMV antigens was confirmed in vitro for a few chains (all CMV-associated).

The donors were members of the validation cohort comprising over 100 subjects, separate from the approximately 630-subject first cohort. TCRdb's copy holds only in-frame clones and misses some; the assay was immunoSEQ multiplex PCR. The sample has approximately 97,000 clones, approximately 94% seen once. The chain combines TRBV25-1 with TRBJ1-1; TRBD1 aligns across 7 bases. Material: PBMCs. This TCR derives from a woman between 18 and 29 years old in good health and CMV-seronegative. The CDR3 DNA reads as TGTGCCAGCAGTGCGGGACAGAGGACGGGAAGAGCTTTCTTT. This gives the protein CASSAGQRTGRAFF.